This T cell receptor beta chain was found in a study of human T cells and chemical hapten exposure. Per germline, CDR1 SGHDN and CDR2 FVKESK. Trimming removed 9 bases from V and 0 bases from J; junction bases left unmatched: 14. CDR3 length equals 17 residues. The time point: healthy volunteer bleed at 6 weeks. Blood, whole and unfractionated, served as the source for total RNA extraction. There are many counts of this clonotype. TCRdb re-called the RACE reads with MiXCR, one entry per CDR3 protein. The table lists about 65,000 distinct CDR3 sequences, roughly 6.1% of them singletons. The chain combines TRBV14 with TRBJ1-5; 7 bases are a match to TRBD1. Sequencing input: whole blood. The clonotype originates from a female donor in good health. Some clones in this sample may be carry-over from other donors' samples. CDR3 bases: TGTGCCAGTAATAAGGGACAGCCCTGCTATAGCAATCAGCCCCAGCATTTT. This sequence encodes CASNKGQPCYSNQPQHF.